This TCR beta chain was obtained from a study of blood T cell repertoires in COVID-19. Clones were read by immunoSEQ multiplex PCR, and TCRdb kept only the in-frame ones, dropping some. This sample has more than 65,000 clones, with around 83% found just once. This clone has more than one count but fewer than ten. Material: peripheral blood. The clonotype originates from a woman in her seventies with acute or convalescent COVID-19.

CDR3 nucleotides: TGTGCCAGCTCACTCCAGGGTTGGGGTCAGCCCCAGCATTTT. It is translated as CASSLQGWGQPQHF. This chain connects TRBV18 to TRBJ1-5; a possible D gene is TRBD1 (5 bases). V dropped 4 bases and J dropped 6 bases, with 13 bases sitting between them. CDR3 size: 14 residues. Germline CDR1 reads KGHSH; CDR2 reads LQKENI. Looking up the rest from reference TRBV18 and TRBJ1-5 gives the full variable domain: NAGVMQNPRHLVRRRGQEARLRCSPMKGHSHVYWYRQLPEEGLKFMVYLQKENIIDESGMPKERFSAEFPKEGPSILRIQQVVRGDSAAYFCASSLQGWGQPQHFGDGTRLSIL.